This entry describes one TCR beta chain. Its specificity is unknown. The table came from immunoSEQ multiplex PCR; TCRdb's copy has only in-frame clones and leaves some out. The sample has approximately 100,000 clones; roughly 91% are singletons. The V gene's germline CDR1 is DFQATT and CDR2 SNEGSKA (reference sequence). The length of the CDR3 is 10 residues. Deletions cut 6 bases from V and 11 bases from J, with 11 bases between. The data belong to a study of T cells in localized non-small cell lung cancer. General study results and limits: Sequence data derive from only one tumor region, so heterogeneity remains possible.

The TCR sequence derives from a woman aged 40 to 75 with stage II squamous cell lung carcinoma. The sample here was PBMCs, taken before any cancer treatment. This sequence joins TRBV20-1 and TRBJ1-5; D uncertain. This CDR3 reads CSARREAQHF. The CDR3 DNA reads TGCAGTGCACGTAGGGAAGCCCAGCATTTT.